The present TCR beta chain was sequenced within a study of cytomegalovirus exposure and HLA in healthy donors. Broader study findings: Presence/absence analyses assumed roughly uniform sequencing depth across donors, which may not hold. Most TCR sequences showed up rarely, but some public TCRs showed up in many donors.

PCR used 60 Vbeta primers and 13 Jbeta primers. Libraries were prepared by immunoSEQ multiplex PCR; TCRdb keeps only in-frame clonotypes and omits some of them. The sample carries a few hundred thousand clones, around nine tenths recorded once. Comments on this clone: As yet, its antigen is unknown.

The V gene's germline CDR1 is SGHRS and CDR2 YFSETQ. V was cut by 7 bases and J by 0 bases, with 16 bases left in between. The CDR3 is made up of 15 amino acids. Sequenced: PBMCs. This TCR came from a woman aged 18-35 years in good health and CMV-seronegative. The chain has TRBV5-1 and TRBJ1-1, with D tentatively TRBD1 (6 bases). CDR3 DNA sequence: TGCGCCAGCGAATCTACGACAGGAATGAACACTGAAGCTTTCTTT. Protein product: CASESTTGMNTEAFF. Full variable domain (missing parts from reference TRBV5-1 and TRBJ1-1): KAGVTQTPRYLIKTRGQQVTLSCSPISGHRSVSWYQQTPGQGLQFLFEYFSETQRNKGNFPGRFSGRQFSNSRSEMNVSTLELGDSALYLCASESTTGMNTEAFFGQGTRLTVV.